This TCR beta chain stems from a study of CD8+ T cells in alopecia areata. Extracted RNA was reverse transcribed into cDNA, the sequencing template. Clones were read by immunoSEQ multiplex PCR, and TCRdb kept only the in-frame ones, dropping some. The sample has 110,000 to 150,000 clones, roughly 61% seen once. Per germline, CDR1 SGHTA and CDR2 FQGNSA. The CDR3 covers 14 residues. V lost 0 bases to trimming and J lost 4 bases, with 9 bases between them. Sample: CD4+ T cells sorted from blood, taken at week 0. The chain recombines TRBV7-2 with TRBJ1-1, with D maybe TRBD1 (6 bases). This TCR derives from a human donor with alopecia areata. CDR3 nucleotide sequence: TGTGCCAGCAGCTTAGCAGGGGGTGGCACTGAAGCTTTCTTT. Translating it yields CASSLAGGGTEAFF.